This T cell receptor beta chain was documented in a study of blood T cell repertoires in COVID-19. For the study at large: PBMCs, B-cell-depleted T cells, or T cells were the source of the cDNA or gDNA that made up the material.

V lost 0 bases and J lost 1, with 15 bases in between. The CDR3 has 17 residues. Germline-derived CDR1 and CDR2 are SEHNR and FQNEAQ (reference sequence). Recruits, aged 18 to 89 years, lived in 24 US areas. Authors' methods: Amplified reference gene primers provided the basis for estimating nucleated cell counts. The table came from immunoSEQ multiplex PCR; TCRdb's copy has only in-frame clones and leaves some out. V, J and clone size were drawn from that table, and D and trimming were deduced from the DNA. This repertoire shows about 440,000 clones, roughly nine tenths found once; its top ten account for under 2%.

Source material: PBMCs or T cells enriched from blood (not recorded which). This chain connects TRBV7-9 to TRBJ1-2; D unclear. The TCR sequence derives from a woman aged 18-29 years with acute COVID-19. CDR3 sequence: CASSLAPATSHNYGYTF. In DNA form, the CDR3 reads TGTGCCAGCAGCTTAGCGCCGGCGACAAGCCATAACTATGGCTACACCTTC.